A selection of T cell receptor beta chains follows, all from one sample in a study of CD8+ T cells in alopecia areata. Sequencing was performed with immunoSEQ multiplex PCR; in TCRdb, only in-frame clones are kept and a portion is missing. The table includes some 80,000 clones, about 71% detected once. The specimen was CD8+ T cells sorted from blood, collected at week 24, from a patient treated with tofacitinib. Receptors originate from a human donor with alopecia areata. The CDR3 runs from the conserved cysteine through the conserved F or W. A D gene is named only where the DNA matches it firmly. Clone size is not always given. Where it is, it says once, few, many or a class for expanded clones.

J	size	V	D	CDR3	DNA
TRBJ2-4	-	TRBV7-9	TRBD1	CASSFLLGQAKNIQYF	TGTGCCAGCAGCTTCCTTTTGGGACAGGCCAAAAACATTCAGTACTTC
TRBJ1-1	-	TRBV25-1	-	CASSELGGYLAFF	TGTGCCAGCAGTGAATTAGGAGGGTATTTAGCTTTCTTT
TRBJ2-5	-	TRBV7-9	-	CASSLTGADQETQYF	TGTGCCAGCAGCTTAACTGGGGCAGACCAAGAGACCCAGTACTTC
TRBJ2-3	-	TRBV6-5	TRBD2	CASSGTSASTDTQYF	TGTGCCAGCAGCGGTACTAGCGCAAGCACAGATACGCAGTATTTT
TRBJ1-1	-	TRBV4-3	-	CASSLDRAYTEAFF	TGCGCCAGCAGCCTGGACAGAGCATACACTGAAGCTTTCTTT
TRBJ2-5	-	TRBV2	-	CASSIGTTNQETQYF	TGTGCCAGCAGTATCGGGACCACCAACCAAGAGACCCAGTACTTC
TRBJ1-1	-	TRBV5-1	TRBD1	CASSFNVRDSATNTEAFF	TGCGCCAGCAGCTTCAACGTCCGGGACAGCGCTACGAACACTGAAGCTTTCTTT
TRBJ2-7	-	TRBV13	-	CASSFQTSPYEQYF	TGTGCCAGCAGCTTTCAAACCTCACCCTACGAGCAGTACTTC
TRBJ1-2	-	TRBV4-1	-	CASSQVDSYYGYTF	TGCGCCAGCAGCCAAGTCGACAGCTACTATGGCTACACCTTC
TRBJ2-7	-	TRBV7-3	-	CASSFNLGTEQYF	TGTGCCAGCAGCTTTAATCTGGGGACCGAGCAGTACTTC
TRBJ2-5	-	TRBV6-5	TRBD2	CASTGTSGTQETQYF	TGTGCCAGCACCGGGACTAGCGGGACCCAAGAGACCCAGTACTTC
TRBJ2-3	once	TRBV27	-	CASSSDPSGGGYDTQYF	TGTGCCAGCAGTTCCGATCCGTCGGGTGGCGGATATGATACGCAGTATTTT
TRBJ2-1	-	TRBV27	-	CASSLQGNTYNEQFF	TGTGCCAGCAGTTTACAAGGAAATACCTACAATGAGCAGTTCTTC
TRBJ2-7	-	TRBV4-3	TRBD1	CASSHAGTGSYEQYF	TGCGCCAGCAGCCATGCCGGGACAGGATCTTACGAGCAGTACTTC
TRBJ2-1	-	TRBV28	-	CASSYMENEQFF	TGTGCCAGCAGTTACATGGAAAATGAGCAGTTCTTC
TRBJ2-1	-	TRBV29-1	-	CSVDPGSGDYNEQFF	TGCAGCGTTGATCCAGGTAGCGGTGACTACAATGAGCAGTTCTTC
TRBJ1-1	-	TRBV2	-	CASKVGVNTEAFF	TGTGCCAGCAAGGTGGGAGTGAACACTGAAGCTTTCTTT
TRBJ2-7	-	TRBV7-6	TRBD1	CASSLTGTGTYEQYF	TGTGCCAGCAGCTTAACCGGGACAGGGACCTACGAGCAGTACTTC
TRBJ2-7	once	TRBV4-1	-	CASSQGQRDEQYF	TGCGCCAGCAGCCAAGGGCAGCGGGACGAGCAGTACTTC
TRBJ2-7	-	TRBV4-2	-	CASSQDLAVTYEQYF	TGTGCCAGCAGCCAAGATCTCGCCGTAACCTACGAGCAGTACTTC
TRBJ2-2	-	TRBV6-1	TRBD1	CASSDPGQVNVDDTGELFF	TGTGCCAGCAGTGATCCGGGACAGGTCAATGTTGATGACACCGGGGAGCTGTTTTTT
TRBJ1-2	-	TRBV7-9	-	CASSLPSGPEGYGYTF	TGTGCCAGCAGCTTACCATCCGGTCCGGAGGGCTATGGCTACACCTTC
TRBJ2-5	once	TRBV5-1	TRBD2	CASSSPFSGDETQYF	TGCGCCAGCAGCTCGCCGTTCAGCGGGGATGAGACCCAGTACTTC
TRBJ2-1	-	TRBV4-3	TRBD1	CASSQDRGSSYNEQFF	TGCGCCAGCAGCCAAGACAGGGGGAGCTCCTACAATGAGCAGTTCTTC
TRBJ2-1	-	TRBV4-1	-	CASSQEVQGQFLSSYNEQFF	TGCGCCAGCAGCCAAGAAGTACAGGGTCAATTTTTAAGCTCCTACAATGAGCAGTTCTTC
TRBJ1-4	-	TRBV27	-	CASSFVGGNEKLFF	TGTGCCAGCAGTTTTGTAGGGGGTAATGAAAAACTGTTTTTT
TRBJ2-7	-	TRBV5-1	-	CASSPLRDSYEQYF	TGCGCCAGCAGCCCGTTGAGGGACTCCTACGAGCAGTACTTC
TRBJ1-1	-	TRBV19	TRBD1	CASRLSGTDTEAFF	TGTGCCAGTAGACTATCCGGGACAGACACTGAAGCTTTCTTT
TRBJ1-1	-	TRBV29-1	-	CSVGGQNTEAFF	TGCAGCGTCGGGGGTCAAAACACTGAAGCTTTCTTT
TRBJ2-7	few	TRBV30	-	CAWTRQSSYEQYF	TGTGCCTGGACCAGACAGAGCTCCTACGAGCAGTACTTC
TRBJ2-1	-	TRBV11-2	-	CASSLSYNEQFF	TGTGCCAGCAGCCTCTCCTACAATGAGCAGTTCTTC
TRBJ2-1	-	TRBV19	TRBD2	CASICVVAGNWGGCNEQFF	TGTGCCAGTATATGTGTGGTAGCGGGAAATTGGGGAGGGTGCAATGAGCAGTTCTTC
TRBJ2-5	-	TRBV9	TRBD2	CASSKKGLAGLETQYF	TGTGCCAGCAGCAAAAAGGGACTAGCGGGTTTGGAGACCCAGTACTTC
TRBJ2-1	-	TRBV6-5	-	CASGGPEQFF	TGTGCCAGCGGAGGGCCTGAGCAGTTCTTC